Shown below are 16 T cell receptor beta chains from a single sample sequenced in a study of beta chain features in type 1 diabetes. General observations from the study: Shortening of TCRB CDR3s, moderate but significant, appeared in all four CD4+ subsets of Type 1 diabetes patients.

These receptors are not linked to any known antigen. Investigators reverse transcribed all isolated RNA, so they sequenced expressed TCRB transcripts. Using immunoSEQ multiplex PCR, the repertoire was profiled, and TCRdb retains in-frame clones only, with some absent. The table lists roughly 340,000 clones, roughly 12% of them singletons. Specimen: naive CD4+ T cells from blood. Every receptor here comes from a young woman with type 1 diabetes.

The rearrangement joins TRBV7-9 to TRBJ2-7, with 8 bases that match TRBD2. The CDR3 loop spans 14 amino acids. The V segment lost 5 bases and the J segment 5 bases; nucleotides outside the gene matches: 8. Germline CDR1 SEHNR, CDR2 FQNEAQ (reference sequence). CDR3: CASSPRRGVNEQYF. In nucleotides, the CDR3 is TGTGCCAGCAGCCCCCGGCGGGGGGTTAACGAGCAGTACTTC.

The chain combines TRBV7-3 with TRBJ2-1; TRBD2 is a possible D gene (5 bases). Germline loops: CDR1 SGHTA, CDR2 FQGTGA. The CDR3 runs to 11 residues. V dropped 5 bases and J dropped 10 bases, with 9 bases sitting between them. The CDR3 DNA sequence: TGTGCCAGCAGCGACACTAGGGAGCAGTTCTTC. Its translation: CASSDTREQFF.

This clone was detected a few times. CDR3 residues: CASSQRTGGTNEKLFF. As DNA, the CDR3 is TGCGCCAGCAGCCAACGGACAGGGGGAACTAATGAAAAACTGTTTTTT. This chain links TRBV4-3 with TRBJ1-4; TRBD1 aligns across 10 bases. The CDR3 spans 16 residues. The J segment lost 1 base and the V segment lost 2 bases, leaving 1 base of the junction unmatched. Germline assignment: CDR1 LGHNA and CDR2 YSLEER.

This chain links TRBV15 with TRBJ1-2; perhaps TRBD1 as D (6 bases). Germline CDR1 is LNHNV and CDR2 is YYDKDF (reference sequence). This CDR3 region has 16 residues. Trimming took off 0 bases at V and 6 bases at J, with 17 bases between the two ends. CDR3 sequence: CATSRDAGVLRDGYTF. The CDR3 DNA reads TGTGCCACCAGCAGAGATGCAGGGGTACTCAGGGATGGCTACACCTTC.

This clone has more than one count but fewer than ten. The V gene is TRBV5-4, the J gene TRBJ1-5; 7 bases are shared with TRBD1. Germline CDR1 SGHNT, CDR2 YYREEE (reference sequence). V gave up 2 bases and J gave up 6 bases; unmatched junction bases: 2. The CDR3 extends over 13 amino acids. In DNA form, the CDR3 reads TGTGCCAGCAGCTTCGACAGGGCTCAGCCCCAGCATTTT. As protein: CASSFDRAQPQHF.

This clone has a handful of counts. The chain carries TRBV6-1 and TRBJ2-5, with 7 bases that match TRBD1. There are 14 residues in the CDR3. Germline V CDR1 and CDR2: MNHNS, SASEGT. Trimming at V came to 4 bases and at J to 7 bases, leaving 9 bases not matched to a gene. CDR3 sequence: CASSALDREVTQYF. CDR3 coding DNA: TGTGCCAGCAGTGCACTCGACAGGGAAGTGACCCAGTACTTC.

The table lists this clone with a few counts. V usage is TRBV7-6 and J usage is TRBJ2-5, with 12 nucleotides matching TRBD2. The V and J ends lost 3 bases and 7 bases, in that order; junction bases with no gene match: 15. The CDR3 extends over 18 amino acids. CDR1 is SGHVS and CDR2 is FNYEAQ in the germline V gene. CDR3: CASSLRLAGAEPMGTQYF. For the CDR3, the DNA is TGTGCCAGCAGCTTGAGACTAGCGGGGGCCGAGCCCATGGGGACCCAGTACTTC.

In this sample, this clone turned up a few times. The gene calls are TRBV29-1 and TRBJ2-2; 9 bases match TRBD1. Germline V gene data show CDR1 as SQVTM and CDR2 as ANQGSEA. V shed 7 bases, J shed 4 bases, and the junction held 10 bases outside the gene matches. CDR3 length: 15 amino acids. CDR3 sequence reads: CSARQGGKTTGELFF. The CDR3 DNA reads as TGCAGCGCGAGACAGGGGGGGAAAACCACCGGGGAGCTGTTTTTT.

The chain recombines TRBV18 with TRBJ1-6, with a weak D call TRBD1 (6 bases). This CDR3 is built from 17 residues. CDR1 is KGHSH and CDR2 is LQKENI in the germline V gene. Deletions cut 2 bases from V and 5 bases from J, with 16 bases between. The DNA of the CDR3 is TGTGCCAGCTCACCAATATCTTCCGGGACAAATAATTCACCCCTCCACTTT. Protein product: CASSPISSGTNNSPLHF.

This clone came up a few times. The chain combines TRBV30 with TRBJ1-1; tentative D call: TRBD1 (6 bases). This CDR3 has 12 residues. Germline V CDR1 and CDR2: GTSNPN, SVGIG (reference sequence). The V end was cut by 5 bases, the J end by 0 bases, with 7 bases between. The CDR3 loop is CAWGQLNTEAFF. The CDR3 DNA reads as TGTGCCTGGGGACAGCTGAACACTGAAGCTTTCTTT. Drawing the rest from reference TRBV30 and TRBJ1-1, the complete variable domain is SQTIHQWPATLVQPVGSPLSLECTVEGTSNPNLYWYRQAAGRGLQLLFYSVGIGQISSEVPQNLSASRPQDRQFILSSKKLLLSDSGFYLCAWGQLNTEAFFGQGTRLTVV.

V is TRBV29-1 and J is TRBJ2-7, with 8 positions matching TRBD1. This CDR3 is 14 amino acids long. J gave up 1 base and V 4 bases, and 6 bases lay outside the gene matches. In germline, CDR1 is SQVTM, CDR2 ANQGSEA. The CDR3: CSVGPGQGSYEQYF. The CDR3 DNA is TGCAGCGTTGGGCCCGGACAGGGATCCTACGAGCAGTACTTC.

The CDR3 DNA reads TGTGCCAGCAGCTTGGGTCAGGACACGGGTGAAAAACTGTTTTTT. It translates to CASSLGQDTGEKLFF. The chain joins TRBV5-4 to TRBJ1-4; TRBD1 might be the D (5 bases). CDR3 size: 15 residues. The germline gives CDR1 SGHNT, CDR2 YYREEE (reference sequence). V dropped 0 bases and J dropped 7 bases, with 13 bases sitting between them.

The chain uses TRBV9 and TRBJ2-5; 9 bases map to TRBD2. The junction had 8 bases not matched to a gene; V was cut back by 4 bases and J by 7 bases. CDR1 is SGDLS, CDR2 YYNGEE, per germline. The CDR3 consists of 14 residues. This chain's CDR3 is CASSTRTSDGTQYF. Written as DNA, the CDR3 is TGTGCCAGCAGCACTAGGACTAGCGATGGGACCCAGTACTTC.

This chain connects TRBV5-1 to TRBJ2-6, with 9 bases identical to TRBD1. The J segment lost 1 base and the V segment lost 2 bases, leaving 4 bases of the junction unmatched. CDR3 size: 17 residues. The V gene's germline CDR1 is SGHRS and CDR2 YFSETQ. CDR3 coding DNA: TGCGCCAGCAGCTTCCGGGACAGGGTGTCTGGGGCCAACGTCCTGACTTTC. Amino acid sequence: CASSFRDRVSGANVLTF.

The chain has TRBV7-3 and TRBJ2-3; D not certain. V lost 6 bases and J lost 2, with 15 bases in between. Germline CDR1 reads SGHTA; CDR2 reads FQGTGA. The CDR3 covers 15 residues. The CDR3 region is CASSPLAAPTDTQYF. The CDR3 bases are TGTGCCAGCAGTCCGCTGGCGGCCCCCACAGATACGCAGTATTTT.

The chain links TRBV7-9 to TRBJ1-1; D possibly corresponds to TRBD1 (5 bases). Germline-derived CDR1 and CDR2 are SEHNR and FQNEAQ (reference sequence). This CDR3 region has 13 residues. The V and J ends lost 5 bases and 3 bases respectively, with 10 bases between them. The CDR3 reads CASSQDRYTEAFF. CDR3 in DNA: TGTGCCAGCAGCCAAGACAGATACACTGAAGCTTTCTTT.